The 16 T cell receptor beta chains reported below all come from one sample, sequenced in a study of early T cells in non-severe SARS-CoV-2 infection. TCRdb called the 5' RACE reads again in MiXCR, with one record for every CDR3 protein. There are fewer than 85,000 distinct CDR3 sequences in the sample; more than 14% occur only once, and 3.9% lies in the top ten. The sample in question was whole blood, obtained at baseline. The receptor set was obtained from an adult who was a healthcare worker with PCR-confirmed SARS-CoV-2 infection or an uninfected control (not recorded which).

The gene calls are TRBV7-6 and TRBJ1-3; D may be TRBD1 (6 bases). The V and J ends lost 5 bases and 0 bases respectively, with 14 bases between them. Germline CDR1 and CDR2: SGHVS and FNYEAQ. This CDR3 spans 16 amino acids. In nucleotides, the CDR3 is TGTGCCAGCAGCCCAAGGGGGGGCGACTCTGGAAACACCATATATTTT. This translates into CASSPRGGDSGNTIYF.

This clonotype was seen only a few times. This chain uses TRBV7-9 with TRBJ1-1; D uncertain. The CDR3 runs to 13 residues. The ends were cut back, 7 bases at V and 0 bases at J, with 9 bases in the middle. Germline CDR1 SEHNR, CDR2 FQNEAQ (reference sequence). CDR3: CASIGSVNTEAFF. As DNA, the CDR3 is TGTGCCAGCATAGGGAGCGTGAACACTGAAGCTTTCTTT.

In DNA, the CDR3 is TGTGCCACCAGTGATCGACAGGATTACACAGATACGCAGTATTTT. Translating it yields CATSDRQDYTDTQYF. The chain has TRBV24-1 and TRBJ2-3; TRBD1 is a possible D gene (6 bases). The CDR3 extends over 15 amino acids. V was clipped by 3 bases and J by 2 bases, with 11 bases between them. Germline-derived CDR1 and CDR2 are KGHDR and SFDVKD.

This clonotype was found a few times. The chain uses TRBV13 and TRBJ2-4; TRBD2 might be the D (6 bases). This CDR3 is built from 18 residues. Germline assignment: CDR1 PRHDT and CDR2 FYEKMQ (reference sequence). Trimming shortened V by 4 bases and J by 0 bases, and 19 bases separated the two germline ends. The CDR3 DNA sequence: TGTGCCAGCAGCTCACCAATCTTGCGGGGTCTAGCCAAAAACATTCAGTACTTC. Its translation: CASSSPILRGLAKNIQYF.

The table lists this clonotype with a few counts. The chain has TRBV5-1 and TRBJ2-7; D is perhaps TRBD1 or TRBD2 (5 bases each). This CDR3 is built from 15 residues. Trimming left V 3 bases short and J 3 bases short, with 16 bases between. Germline lookup yields CDR1 SGHRS and CDR2 YFSETQ. CDR3 sequence: CASSSPGGLNYEQYF. CDR3 bases: TGCGCCAGCAGCTCGCCTGGGGGTCTGAACTACGAGCAGTACTTC.

At least ten counts were recorded for this clonotype. V gene TRBV9 combines with J gene TRBJ2-7; perhaps TRBD1 as D (6 bases). The V and J ends lost 3 bases and 5 bases respectively, with 18 bases between them. CDR1 and CDR2 from the germline V gene are SGDLS and YYNGEE. The CDR3 loop spans 15 amino acids. This CDR3 reads CASSAPLGGKDEQYF. Written as DNA, the CDR3 is TGTGCCAGCAGCGCCCCGCTAGGGGGAAAGGACGAGCAGTACTTC.

This clonotype came up many times. The rearrangement joins TRBV6-6 to TRBJ1-4; 11 nucleotides align to TRBD1. This CDR3 region has 15 residues. Unmatched junction bases numbered 5, after V lost 5 bases and J lost 6 bases. The germline V gene has CDR1 MNHNY and CDR2 SVGAGI (reference sequence). The CDR3 here is CASSQGTGGHEKLFF. The CDR3 coding sequence is TGTGCCAGCAGTCAAGGGACAGGGGGTCATGAAAAACTGTTTTTT.

The chain couples TRBV30 to TRBJ1-1; D gene uncertain. The CDR3 is 16 residues long. CDR1 GTSNPN and CDR2 SVGIG come from the germline V gene (reference sequence). V was cut by 2 bases and J by 1 base, with 17 bases left in between. The CDR3 DNA sequence: TGTGCCTGGAGTAAAGCCCGCCTAAGTCGGAACACTGAAGCTTTCTTT. Its protein product is CAWSKARLSRNTEAFF.

The V and J genes are TRBV5-1 and TRBJ1-6, with D perhaps matching TRBD1 (6 bases). V lost 5 bases to trimming and J lost 10 bases, with 16 bases between them. Germline values: CDR1 SGHRS, CDR2 YFSETQ. The CDR3 extends over 14 amino acids. CDR3 coding DNA: TGCGCCAGCAGTCCGGACAGATTCGACTCACCCCTCCACTTT. The encoded protein is CASSPDRFDSPLHF.

This clonotype was seen ten or more times. The V gene is TRBV7-7, the J gene TRBJ2-1; the match to TRBD1 covers 12 bases. Germline V gene data show CDR1 as SSHAT and CDR2 as FNYEAQ (reference sequence). Trimming removed 6 bases from V and 7 bases from J; junction bases left unmatched: 7. The CDR3 totals 15 residues. The DNA for the CDR3 is TGTGCCAGCAGTCGGGACAGGGGGCCCTTAAATGAGCAGTTCTTC. Its translation is CASSRDRGPLNEQFF.

This clonotype was observed many times. The V call is TRBV7-2, the J call TRBJ2-1, with TRBD2 matching 11 bases. The germline CDR1 and CDR2 sequences are SGHTA and FQGNSA. The junction had 6 bases not matched to a gene; V was cut back by 4 bases and J by 7 bases. The CDR3 spans 15 residues. DNA for the CDR3: TGTGCCAGCAGCTCAAGAGTAGCGGGAGGGAATGAGCAGTTCTTC. It yields the protein CASSSRVAGGNEQFF.

The sample holds a few counts of this clonotype. This chain uses TRBV11-1 with TRBJ2-4, with unresolved D. Trimming took 4 bases from V and 7 from J, leaving 8 bases between them. This CDR3 comprises 12 residues. Germline V gene data show CDR1 as SGHAT and CDR2 as FQDESV (reference sequence). CDR3 DNA sequence: TGTGCCAGCAGCTCTCACCGGAACATTCAGTACTTC. Translating gives CASSSHRNIQYF. Supplemented by reference TRBV11-1 and TRBJ2-4, the full variable domain reads EAEVAQSPRYKITEKSQAVAFWCDPISGHATLYWYRQILGQGPELLVQFQDESVVDDSQLPKDRFSAERLKGVDSTLKIQPAELGDSAMYLCASSSHRNIQYFGAGTRLSVL.

This clonotype occurred a few times. This chain uses TRBV15 with TRBJ2-3; 7 positions match TRBD2. The J segment lost 0 bases and the V segment lost 0 bases, leaving 6 bases of the junction unmatched. The CDR3 length is 17 residues. Germline V CDR1 and CDR2: LNHNV, YYDKDF (reference sequence). CDR3 residues: CATSRDAAGISTDTQYF. For the CDR3, the DNA is TGTGCCACCAGCAGAGACGCAGCGGGAATTAGCACAGATACGCAGTATTTT.

This clonotype appeared many times. The V call is TRBV30, the J call TRBJ1-1, with TRBD1 as a possible D gene (6 bases). This CDR3 region has 14 residues. CDR1 and CDR2 (germline): GTSNPN, SVGIG (reference sequence). With 7 bases removed from V and 1 base from J, the gap between germline ends came to 16 bases. DNA of the CDR3: TGTGCCTTAATGAGGGGGGGCCCGAACACTGAAGCTTTCTTT. This gives the protein CALMRGGPNTEAFF. Using reference TRBV30 and TRBJ1-1 for the parts outside the CDR3, the full variable domain is SQTIHQWPATLVQPVGSPLSLECTVEGTSNPNLYWYRQAAGRGLQLLFYSVGIGQISSEVPQNLSASRPQDRQFILSSKKLLLSDSGFYLCALMRGGPNTEAFFGQGTRLTVV.

CDR3 in DNA: TGTGCCGAGTCGGGGACCGCAACTAATGAAAAACTGTTTTTT. It encodes CAESGTATNEKLFF. The chain joins TRBV7-9 to TRBJ1-4, with D possibly matching TRBD1 (5 bases). Germline CDR1 is SEHNR and CDR2 is FQNEAQ (reference sequence). Trimming cost V 11 bases and J 0 bases, with 13 bases left between them. The CDR3 runs to 14 residues.

This clonotype appeared many times. This sequence joins TRBV9 and TRBJ2-5; D ambiguous. V was cut by 0 bases and J by 3 bases, with 6 bases left in between. This CDR3 is 13 amino acids long. Per the germline V gene, CDR1 is SGDLS and CDR2 is YYNGEE. The CDR3 bases are TGTGCCAGCAGCGTAGGGGTTGAAGAGACCCAGTACTTC. This codes for CASSVGVEETQYF.